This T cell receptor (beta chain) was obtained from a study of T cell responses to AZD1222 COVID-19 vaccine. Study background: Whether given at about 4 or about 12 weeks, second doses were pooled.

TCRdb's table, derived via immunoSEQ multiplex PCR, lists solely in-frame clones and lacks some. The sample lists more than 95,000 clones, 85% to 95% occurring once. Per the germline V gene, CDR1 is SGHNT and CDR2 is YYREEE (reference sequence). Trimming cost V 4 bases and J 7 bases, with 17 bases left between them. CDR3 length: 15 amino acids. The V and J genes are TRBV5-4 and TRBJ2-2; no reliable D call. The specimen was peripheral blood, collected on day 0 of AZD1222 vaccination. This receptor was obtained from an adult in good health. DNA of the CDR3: TGTGCCAGCAGCCCTTCGCCCCGACGAAACGGGGAGCTGTTTTTT. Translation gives CASSPSPRRNGELFF. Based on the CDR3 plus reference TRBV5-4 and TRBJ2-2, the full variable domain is ETGVTQSPTHLIKTRGQQVTLRCSSQSGHNTVSWYQQALGQGPQFIFQYYREEENGRGNFPPRFSGLQFPNYSSELNVNALELDDSALYLCASSPSPRRNGELFFGEGSRLTVL.